The 6 T cell receptor beta chains below were found in one sample sequenced in a study of CD8 T cells in Susac syndrome. After extraction with the RNeasy kit, about 0.5 to 1 ug of the RNA was reverse transcribed using random hexamers. MiXCR was run by TCRdb on the immunoSEQ multiplex PCR reads, yielding one entry per CDR3 protein. The sample lists 180,000 or so distinct CDR3 sequences; 90% to 95% were seen once. Sequenced material: CD4+ T cells from PBMCs. These receptors originate from a human donor with multiple sclerosis.

The chain is built from TRBV10-3 and TRBJ2-2, with TRBD2 matching over 8 bases. Per the germline V gene, CDR1 is ENHRY and CDR2 is SYGVKD. The J segment lost 4 bases and the V segment lost 7 bases, leaving 8 bases of the junction unmatched. The CDR3 spans 15 residues. CDR3 region: CAINVSGNGTGELFF. CDR3 DNA sequence: TGTGCCATCAATGTTAGCGGGAATGGCACCGGGGAGCTGTTTTTT.

This clonotype showed up just once. This chain links TRBV4-2 with TRBJ1-3; D is unclear. Germline lookup yields CDR1 LGHNA and CDR2 YNFKEQ. This CDR3 region has 15 residues. Deletions cut 4 bases from V and 2 bases from J, with 12 bases between. CDR3 in DNA: TGTGCCAGCAGCCTTCGGTGGTTCACTGGAAACACCATATATTTT. Translating gives CASSLRWFTGNTIYF.

This chain connects TRBV20-1 to TRBJ1-4; D gene uncertain. The CDR3 is 13 amino acids. Germline lookup yields CDR1 DFQATT and CDR2 SNEGSKA (reference sequence). Trimming took off 5 bases at V and 3 bases at J, with 10 bases between the two ends. CDR3 region: CSAPVAANEKLFF. The DNA for the CDR3 is TGCAGTGCTCCGGTGGCGGCTAATGAAAAACTGTTTTTT.

V is TRBV28 and J is TRBJ1-1; TRBD1 matches at 7 bases. After removal of 9 bases from V and 2 bases from J, the junction contained 6 bases not matched to a gene. The CDR3 contains 13 residues. Germline assignment: CDR1 MDHEN and CDR2 SYDVKM. The CDR3 protein is CASMGQLNTEAFF. Here the CDR3 DNA reads TGTGCCAGTATGGGACAGCTAAACACTGAAGCTTTCTTT.

The chain recombines TRBV10-2 with TRBJ1-2, with a weak D call TRBD1 (6 bases). Trimming removed 0 bases from V and 8 bases from J, with 22 bases in between. Germline V gene lookup returns CDR1 WSHSY and CDR2 SAAADI. This CDR3 has 17 amino acids. Written as DNA, the CDR3 is TGCGCCAGCAGTGAGTCGGCGGGGACACTAAATCGCCGGGGCTACACCTTC. Translating gives CASSESAGTLNRRGYTF.

This clonotype showed up just once. The V gene is TRBV12-5, the J gene TRBJ2-5, with D tentatively TRBD1 (5 bases). V gave up 2 bases and J gave up 2 bases, with 9 bases separating them. This CDR3 contains 14 residues. Looked up from germline, CDR1 is LGHNT and CDR2 is FRNRAP. CDR3 in DNA: TGTGCTAGTGGTTTGTCAACAGGACAAGAGACCCAGTACTTC. Its translation is CASGLSTGQETQYF.